Listed here is a single T cell receptor (beta chain). Its antigen is undetermined. Generated by immunoSEQ multiplex PCR, the TCRdb table keeps only in-frame clones and is missing some. The table lists some 2 million clones, less than 95% of them singletons. CD8 cells classed as naive were CD45RO-negative and positively selected for CCR7, excluding terminally differentiated effector memory CD45RA+ cells. Caucasian adults living in Nashville, Tennessee, provided all samples. The germline V gene encodes CDR1 SGHVS and CDR2 FQNEAQ. V was clipped by 5 bases and J by 5 bases, with 8 bases between them. The CDR3 loop spans 12 amino acids. The sample belongs to a study of shared clonotypes between healthy human individuals. Findings and caveats of the study: Naive subsets generally had larger estimated richness than memory subsets. Despite large depth, rarefaction showed incomplete sorted-subset sequencing. Represented diversity, genetic and exposure-history alike, was limited by few donors.

This TCR came from a man aged 18 to 29 in good health. V and J are TRBV7-8 and TRBJ2-3; maybe TRBD2 (6 bases). Sequenced material: naive CD8+ T cells sorted from blood. In nucleotides, the CDR3 is TGTGCCAGCAGCGGGGAGGTAGATACGCAGTATTTT. This codes for CASSGEVDTQYF. The variable domain in full, completed from reference TRBV7-8 and TRBJ2-3, reads GAGVSQSPRYKVAKRGQDVALRCDPISGHVSLFWYQQALGQGPEFLTYFQNEAQLDKSGLPSDRFFAERPEGSVSTLKIQRTQQEDSAVYLCASSGEVDTQYFGPGTRLTVL.